Here is one T cell receptor (beta chain) with its context. These data belong to a study of blood T cell repertoires in COVID-19. Study information: Some COVID-19 samples were acute and others convalescent; all came from the United States, Italy and Spain. The analysed material was cDNA or gDNA that came from T cells, B-cell-depleted T cells, or PBMCs.

In the original analysis: Reference gene primer amplification gave nucleated cell count estimates. Repertoires were generated with immunoSEQ multiplex PCR, while TCRdb's copy carries only in-frame clones and drops some. V and J calls and clone size are those listed in that table; D and trimming were worked out from the DNA. The sample has about 250,000 clones; 70% to 90% are singletons. V gave up 5 bases and J gave up 4 bases, with 14 bases separating them. This CDR3 region has 15 residues. Germline V lookup: CDR1 SGHVS, CDR2 FQNEAQ. The TCR comes from a man aged 50 to 59 with active or convalescent COVID-19. Material for sequencing was peripheral blood. This chain uses TRBV7-8 with TRBJ2-2, with a possible D match to TRBD2 (6 bases). The CDR3 bases are TGTGCCAGCAGCGGCCGGGACTCGACCACCGGGGAGCTGTTTTTT. Residues: CASSGRDSTTGELFF.